This TCR beta chain is drawn from a study of long-term antiretroviral therapy in people with HIV. Survey level was the resolution at which the v3.0 immunoSEQ assay ran. Profiled with immunoSEQ multiplex PCR; TCRdb holds only in-frame clones, not every one. The sample has tens of thousands of clones; about four fifths are singletons. The origin of this receptor is a man in his forties or fifties with HIV. The starting material was unsorted PBMCs, obtained 3 years after starting antiretroviral therapy.

The CDR3 spells CASSRTGGGRWSPLHF. DNA of the CDR3: TGTGCCAGCAGTCGGACCGGCGGGGGGCGCTGGTCACCCCTCCACTTT. The V call is TRBV7-2, the J call TRBJ1-6, with a tentative D call TRBD1 (6 bases). Trimming took off 6 bases at V and 10 bases at J, with 22 bases between the two ends. From germline, CDR1 is SGHTA and CDR2 FQGNSA. This CDR3 spans 16 amino acids.